This T cell receptor (beta chain) was captured in a study of T cell changes during pregnancy in multiple sclerosis. Clones were read by immunoSEQ multiplex PCR, and TCRdb kept only the in-frame ones, dropping some. The table has 50,000 or so clones, 90% to 95% seen once. V dropped 2 bases and J dropped 1 base, with 11 bases sitting between them. This CDR3 contains 15 residues. Germline CDR1 reads MNHEY; CDR2 reads SMNVEV (reference sequence). This TCR derives from a female donor with multiple sclerosis, enrolled in a pregnancy study. J is TRBJ2-5 and V is TRBV27; a possible D gene is TRBD2 (6 bases). The input for sequencing was CD4+ T cells from peripheral blood mononuclear cells, taken before pregnancy. The CDR3 loop reads CASSLRLARQETQYF. In DNA form, the CDR3 reads TGTGCCAGCAGTTTACGTCTAGCGCGCCAAGAGACCCAGTACTTC.